A single sample is the source of the 12 T cell receptor beta chains below, sequenced in a study of T cell repertoires in cytomegalovirus infection. TCRdb reprocessed the reads via MiXCR and lists one record per CDR3 protein. The sample records about 900,000 distinct CDR3 sequences, roughly 30% being singletons. The antigens these receptors bind are not known. Sample: cultured CD8+ T cells from PBMCs, taken from culture after CMV antigen stimulation. Receptors originate from a human donor in good health (CMV status not recorded). Some clones in this sample may be carry-over from other donors' samples.

V is TRBV9 and J is TRBJ2-5, with D hard to call. The CDR3 has 14 amino acids. V gave up 4 bases and J gave up 2 bases, with 12 bases separating them. Germline lookup yields CDR1 SGDLS and CDR2 YYNGEE. Here the CDR3 reads CASSQYGTQETQYF. The CDR3 DNA reads TGTGCCAGCAGCCAGTACGGCACGCAAGAGACCCAGTACTTC.

The chain uses TRBV12-3 or TRBV12-4 and TRBJ1-6, with D perhaps TRBD1 (5 bases). The V and J ends lost 3 bases and 7 bases respectively, with 16 bases between them. This CDR3 contains 16 residues. In nucleotides, the CDR3 is TGTGCCAGCAGTTTTTTTATGGTCAGGGAAAATTCACCCCTCCACTTT. It translates to CASSFFMVRENSPLHF.

The chain is built from TRBV5-4 and TRBJ2-6, with a possible D match to TRBD2 (5 bases). Trimming removed 1 base at V and 2 bases at J, with 13 bases between. The CDR3 loop spans 17 amino acids. Germline lookup yields CDR1 SGHNT and CDR2 YYREEE (reference sequence). CDR3 bases: TGTGCCAGCAGCTTGTACGGGGTAATTGCTGGGGCCAACGTCCTGACTTTC. It codes for CASSLYGVIAGANVLTF.

The rearrangement links TRBV7-9 to TRBJ1-2, with 8 nucleotides matching TRBD1. The junction had 9 bases not matched to a gene; V was cut back by 5 bases and J by 4 bases. This CDR3 is 15 amino acids long. CDR1 is SEHNR, CDR2 FQNEAQ, per germline (reference sequence). CDR3 residues: CASSLTGAPSYGYTF. CDR3 DNA: TGTGCCAGCAGCCTGACAGGGGCCCCGAGCTATGGCTACACCTTC.

This rearrangement joins TRBV12-3 or TRBV12-4 to TRBJ2-5; 8 bases are shared with TRBD1. The CDR3 runs 13 residues. J lost 4 bases, V lost 6 bases, and 4 bases had no gene match. CDR3 sequence reads: CASSLQGAETQYF. CDR3 in DNA: TGTGCCAGCAGCCTGCAGGGGGCAGAGACCCAGTACTTC.

This chain links TRBV10-3 with TRBJ2-3, with 7 bases lining up with TRBD2. This CDR3 is 13 amino acids long. The J segment lost 2 bases and the V segment lost 8 bases, leaving 4 bases of the junction unmatched. Germline V gene sequence: CDR1 ENHRY, CDR2 SYGVKD. The CDR3 region is CAIQTSDTDTQYF. CDR3 nucleotide sequence: TGTGCCATCCAAACTAGCGACACAGATACGCAGTATTTT.

The chain couples TRBV7-9 to TRBJ1-4; D gene unclear. The CDR3 consists of 19 residues. From germline, CDR1 is SEHNR and CDR2 FQNEAQ (reference sequence). Trimming shortened V by 0 bases and J by 0 bases, and 17 bases separated the two germline ends. The CDR3 nucleotides are TGTGCCAGCAGCTTAGCGGTAGCCAGCCCCCATGCAACTAATGAAAAACTGTTTTTT. As protein: CASSLAVASPHATNEKLFF.

As for this clonotype: A much bigger clone sits one base away, suggesting this may be a read error. The chain uses TRBV7-8 and TRBJ1-5; D gene ambiguous. Germline loops: CDR1 SGHVS, CDR2 FQNEAQ. This CDR3 is built from 14 residues. Between the trimmed V and J ends, which lost 5 bases and 5 bases, there was a span of 13 bases. CDR3 sequence (DNA): TGTGCCAGCAGCCCTCTCGAATGGGATCAGCCCCAGCATTTT. It translates to CASSPLEWDQPQHF.

This clonotype was counted between two and nine times. This sequence joins TRBV7-6 and TRBJ1-5; 8 bases match TRBD1. Per the germline V gene, CDR1 is SGHVS and CDR2 is FNYEAQ. Losses at the gene ends were 2 bases for V and 4 bases for J; bases not matched to a gene: 4. The CDR3 totals 15 residues. CDR3 nucleotide sequence: TGTGCCAGCAGCTTAAATCAGGGGGCAAATCAGCCCCAGCATTTT. Translated, it gives CASSLNQGANQPQHF.

V and J are TRBV10-3 and TRBJ1-1; D remains ambiguous. The CDR3 is made up of 17 amino acids. The germline gives CDR1 ENHRY, CDR2 SYGVKD. V lost 4 bases, J lost 1 base, and 19 bases lay in between. The CDR3 DNA follows: TGTGCCATCAGTGGCCGCGGGGAAAAGGAGGGGAACACTGAAGCTTTCTTT. This translates into CAISGRGEKEGNTEAFF.

The V and J genes are TRBV2 and TRBJ2-2; 10 bases line up with TRBD1. Unmatched junction bases numbered 7, after V lost 10 bases and J lost 5 bases. CDR1 SNHLY and CDR2 FYNNEI come from the germline V gene. There are 14 residues in the CDR3. The CDR3 here is CATSTGGGTGELFF. CDR3 coding DNA: TGTGCCACCTCGACAGGGGGCGGAACCGGGGAGCTGTTTTTT. Using reference TRBV2 and TRBJ2-2 for the parts outside the CDR3, the full variable domain is EPEVTQTPSHQVTQMGQEVILRCVPISNHLYFYWYRQILGQKVEFLVSFYNNEISEKSEIFDDQFSVERPDGSNFTLKIRSTKLEDSAMYFCATSTGGGTGELFFGEGSRLTVL.

The CDR3 DNA follows: TGCGCCAGCAGAACAGGGAAGACCCAGTACTTC. It codes for CASRTGKTQYF. The chain carries TRBV5-1 and TRBJ2-5; a possible D gene is TRBD1 (6 bases). This CDR3 region has 11 residues. CDR1 is SGHRS and CDR2 is YFSETQ in the germline V gene. V was shortened by 5 bases and J by 6 bases, with 8 bases between the two germline ends.